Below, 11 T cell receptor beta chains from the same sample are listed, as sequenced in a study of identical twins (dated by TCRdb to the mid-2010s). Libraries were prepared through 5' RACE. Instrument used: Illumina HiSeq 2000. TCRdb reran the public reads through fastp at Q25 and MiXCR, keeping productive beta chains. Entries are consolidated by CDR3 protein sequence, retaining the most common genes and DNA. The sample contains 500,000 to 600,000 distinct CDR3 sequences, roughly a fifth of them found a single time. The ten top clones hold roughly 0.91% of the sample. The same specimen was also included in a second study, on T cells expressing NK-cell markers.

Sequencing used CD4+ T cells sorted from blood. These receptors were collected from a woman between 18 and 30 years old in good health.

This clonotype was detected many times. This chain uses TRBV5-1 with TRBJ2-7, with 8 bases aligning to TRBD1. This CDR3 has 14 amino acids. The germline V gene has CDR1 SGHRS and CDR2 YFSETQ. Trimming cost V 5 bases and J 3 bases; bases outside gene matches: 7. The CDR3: CASSLEGQVYEQYF. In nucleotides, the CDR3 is TGCGCCAGCAGTCTTGAGGGACAGGTCTACGAGCAGTACTTC.

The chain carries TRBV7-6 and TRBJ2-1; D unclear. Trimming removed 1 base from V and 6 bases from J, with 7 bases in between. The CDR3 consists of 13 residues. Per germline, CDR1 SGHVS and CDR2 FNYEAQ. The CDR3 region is CASSLEQVNEQFF. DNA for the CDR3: TGTGCCAGCAGCTTAGAACAAGTCAATGAGCAGTTCTTC. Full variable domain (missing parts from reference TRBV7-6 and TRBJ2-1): GAGVSQSPRYKVTKRGQDVALRCDPISGHVSLYWYRQALGQGPEFLTYFNYEAQQDKSGLPNDRFSAERPEGSISTLTIQRTEQRDSAMYRCASSLEQVNEQFFGPGTRLTVL.

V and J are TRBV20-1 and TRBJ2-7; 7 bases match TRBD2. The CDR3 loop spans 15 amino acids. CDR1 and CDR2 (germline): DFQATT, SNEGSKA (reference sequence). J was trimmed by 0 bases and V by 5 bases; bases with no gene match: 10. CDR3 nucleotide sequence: TGCAGTGCTGGCCGTTGGCGGGAGAGCTCCTACGAGCAGTACTTC. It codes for CSAGRWRESSYEQYF.

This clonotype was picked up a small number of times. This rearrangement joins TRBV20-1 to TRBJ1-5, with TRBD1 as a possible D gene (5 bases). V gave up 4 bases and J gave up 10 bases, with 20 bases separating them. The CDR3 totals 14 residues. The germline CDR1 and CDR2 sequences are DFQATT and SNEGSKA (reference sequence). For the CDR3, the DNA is TGCAGTGCTATGGACCAGGGAAGGTCAAACCCCCAGCATTTT. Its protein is CSAMDQGRSNPQHF.

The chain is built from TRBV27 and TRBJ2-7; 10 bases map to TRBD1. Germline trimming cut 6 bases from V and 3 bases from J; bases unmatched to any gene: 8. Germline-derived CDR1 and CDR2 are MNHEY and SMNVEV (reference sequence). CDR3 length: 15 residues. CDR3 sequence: CASSLTGGGLYEQYF. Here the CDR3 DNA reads TGTGCCAGCAGCCTGACAGGGGGCGGTCTCTACGAGCAGTACTTC.

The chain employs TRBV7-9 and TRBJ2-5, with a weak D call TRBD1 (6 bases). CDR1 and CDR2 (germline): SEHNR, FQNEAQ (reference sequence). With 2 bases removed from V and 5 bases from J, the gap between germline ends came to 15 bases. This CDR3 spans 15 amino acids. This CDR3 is CASSLTGQPEETQYF. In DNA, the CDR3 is TGTGCCAGCAGCTTAACTGGACAGCCGGAGGAGACCCAGTACTTC.

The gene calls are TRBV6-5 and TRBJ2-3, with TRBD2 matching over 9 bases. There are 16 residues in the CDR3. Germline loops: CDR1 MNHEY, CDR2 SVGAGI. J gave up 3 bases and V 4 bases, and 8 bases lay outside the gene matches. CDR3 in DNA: TGTGCCAGCAGTTCCGTCTTAGCGGGAGAAACAGATACGCAGTATTTT. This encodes CASSSVLAGETDTQYF.

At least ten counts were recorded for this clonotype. CDR3 DNA sequence: TGCAGCGTTGGGACAGCTTCCTATGGCTACACCTTC. Translated: CSVGTASYGYTF. The chain couples TRBV29-1 to TRBJ1-2; D is possibly TRBD1 (6 bases). The CDR3 length is 12 residues. From germline, CDR1 is SQVTM and CDR2 ANQGSEA. The germline V and J ends were trimmed by 4 bases and 4 bases, with 10 bases remaining between them.

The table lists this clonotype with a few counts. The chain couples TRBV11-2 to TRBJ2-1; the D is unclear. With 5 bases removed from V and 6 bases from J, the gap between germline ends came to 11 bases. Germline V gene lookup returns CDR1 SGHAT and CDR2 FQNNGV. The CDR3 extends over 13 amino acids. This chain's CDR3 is CASSIGGTNEQFF. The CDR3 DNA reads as TGTGCCAGCAGCATTGGCGGTACCAATGAGCAGTTCTTC.

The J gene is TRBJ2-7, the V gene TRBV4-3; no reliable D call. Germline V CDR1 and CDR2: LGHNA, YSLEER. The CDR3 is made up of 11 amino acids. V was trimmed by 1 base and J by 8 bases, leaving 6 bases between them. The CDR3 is CASSQGPKQYF. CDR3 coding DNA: TGCGCCAGCAGCCAAGGCCCCAAGCAGTACTTC.

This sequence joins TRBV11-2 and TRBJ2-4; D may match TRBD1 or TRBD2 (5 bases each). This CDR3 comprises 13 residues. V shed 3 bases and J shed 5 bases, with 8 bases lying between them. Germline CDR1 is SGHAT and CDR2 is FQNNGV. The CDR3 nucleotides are TGTGCCAGCAGCTTTCGGGGCGAAAACATTCAGTACTTC. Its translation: CASSFRGENIQYF.